The clone carrying this TCR beta chain was seen only a few times. The source of the sample is a study of cytomegalovirus exposure and HLA in healthy donors. Study information: Of the donors genotyped, approximately 410 in all, 80% to 85% fell in the Caucasian-associated ancestry cluster.

PCR amplification relied on 60 Vbeta primers (plus 13 Jbeta primers). The repertoire was sequenced with immunoSEQ multiplex PCR; TCRdb's copy has only in-frame clones and lacks some. The top ten hold roughly 6.9% of the sample, which has about 94,000 clones, about 76% seen once. The CDR3 extends over 14 amino acids. Losses at the gene ends were 4 bases for V and 7 bases for J; bases not matched to a gene: 2. CDR1 and CDR2 from the germline V gene are MNHEY and SMNVEV (reference sequence). The chain carries TRBV27 and TRBJ1-4; the match to TRBD1 covers 11 bases. Sequenced: PBMCs. The clonotype comes from a man aged 35 to 55 in good health and CMV-seropositive. CDR3 sequence reads: CASSWDRGSEKLFF. DNA of the CDR3: TGTGCCAGCAGTTGGGACAGGGGGAGTGAAAAACTGTTTTTT.